A selection of T cell receptor beta chains follows, all from one sample in a study of blood T cell repertoires in COVID-19. Generated by immunoSEQ multiplex PCR, the TCRdb table keeps only in-frame clones and is missing some. The sample shows roughly 90,000 clones, roughly 83% of them seen only once. Sequenced sample: peripheral blood. The receptors derive from a woman of 80 years or more with active or convalescent COVID-19. Each CDR3 is given with its conserved first and last residue. The order of the fields is J gene, V gene, clone size, CDR3 length, D gene, CDR3 DNA, CDR3 protein. The D gene is left open where the match is weak. Clone size is shown for a subset of rows, as once, few, many or a class of expanded clone.

TRBJ1-1 | TRBV6-6 | once | 15 | NA | TGTGCCAGCAGTTACGGGCAGGGGTGGGTGACAGAAGCTTTCTTT | CASSYGQGWVTEAFF
TRBJ1-3 | TRBV19 | NA | 13 | TRBD1 | TGTGCCACCGATGGACAGGTCGGAAACACCATATATTTT | CATDGQVGNTIYF
TRBJ1-5 | TRBV3-1/TRBV3-2 | NA | 16 | TRBD1 | TGTGCCAGCAGCCAAGAGTCGACAGGGTTGGGACAGCCCCAGCATTTT | CASSQESTGLGQPQHF
TRBJ2-1 | TRBV6-6 | NA | 15 | TRBD2 | TGTGCCAGCAGTTACGGCGGGGGGGCGAACAATGAGCAGTTCTTC | CASSYGGGANNEQFF
TRBJ2-7 | TRBV12-5 | NA | 14 | TRBD2 | TGTGCTAGTGGTCCTAGCGGGGGGGCCTACGAGCAGTACTTC | CASGPSGGAYEQYF
TRBJ1-4 | TRBV11-2 | NA | 16 | NA | TGTGCCAGCAGCCTCGACAGCTTTCCAACTAATGAAAAACTGTTTTTT | CASSLDSFPTNEKLFF
TRBJ1-2 | TRBV3-1/TRBV3-2 | few | 16 | TRBD1 | TGTGCCAGCAGCCACGCACGACAGGGGGGGGTCTATGGCTACACCTTC | CASSHARQGGVYGYTF
TRBJ1-4 | TRBV6-1 | few | 16 | NA | TGTGCCAGCAGTGATCGTTCGCACACAACTAATGAAAAACTGTTTTTT | CASSDRSHTTNEKLFF
TRBJ2-3 | TRBV3-1/TRBV3-2 | NA | 17 | NA | TGTGCCAGCAGCAACCCAGGGAGGCGGGGACTCACAGATACGCAGTATTTT | CASSNPGRRGLTDTQYF
TRBJ2-1 | TRBV12-5 | few | 14 | TRBD1 | TGTGCTAGTGCCCCGGGACAGGCCTACAATGAGCAGTTCTTC | CASAPGQAYNEQFF
TRBJ2-7 | TRBV28 | NA | 14 | NA | TGTGCCAGCAGTTTTTCGGTGGGCCTTCGTGAGCAGTACTTC | CASSFSVGLREQYF
TRBJ1-2 | TRBV28 | NA | 16 | NA | TGTGCCAGCAGTCCCCGAATTGGGGGGGCAGCGTATGGCTACACCTTC | CASSPRIGGAAYGYTF
TRBJ2-3 | TRBV28 | NA | 16 | TRBD1 | TGTGCCAGCAGTACGAGGGACAGACGGAAAACAGATACGCAGTATTTT | CASSTRDRRKTDTQYF
TRBJ2-3 | TRBV5-1 | NA | 16 | TRBD1 | TGCGCCAGCAGCGTGGGACCGGGACAGGGCACAGATACGCAGTATTTT | CASSVGPGQGTDTQYF
TRBJ2-3 | TRBV3-1/TRBV3-2 | NA | 13 | NA | TGTGCCAGCAGCCCCCCAAGCACAGATACGCAGTATTTT | CASSPPSTDTQYF
TRBJ2-3 | TRBV28 | NA | 15 | TRBD1 | TGTGCCAGCAGTAGGACAGGATCTACATCAGATACGCAGTATTTT | CASSRTGSTSDTQYF
TRBJ2-7 | TRBV7-2 | NA | 15 | TRBD2 | TGTGCCAGCAGCCATTCTAGCGGGGGGGCGTACGAGCAGTACTTC | CASSHSSGGAYEQYF
TRBJ2-1 | TRBV30 | once | 14 | TRBD1 | TGTGCCTGGGATCCTTACACACAGGGGTATGAGCAGTTCTTC | CAWDPYTQGYEQFF
TRBJ2-1 | TRBV30 | NA | 18 | TRBD2 | TGTGCCTGGAGTGGGGGTAGCGGGAATAAGAGTATCTACAATGAGCAGTTCTTC | CAWSGGSGNKSIYNEQFF
TRBJ2-1 | TRBV6-2/TRBV6-3 | NA | 15 | TRBD2 | TGTGCCAGCAGTTACCTCGGGGGATGGGGGGGTGAGCAGTTCTTC | CASSYLGGWGGEQFF
TRBJ1-5 | TRBV7-2 | NA | 12 | NA | TGTGCCAGCAGCGCCAGAAATCAGCCCCAGCATTTT | CASSARNQPQHF
TRBJ1-4 | TRBV28 | NA | 15 | NA | TGTGCCAGCAGTTTATTAGAGGGGCGGGGGGAAAAACTGTTTTTT | CASSLLEGRGEKLFF
TRBJ2-7 | TRBV19 | NA | 15 | TRBD1 | TGTGCCAGTAGTATAGCTCCGGGACAGGGGTACGAGCAGTACTTC | CASSIAPGQGYEQYF
TRBJ2-3 | TRBV5-1 | NA | 16 | TRBD2 | TGCGCCAGCAGCTTGGGGCTAGCGGGAGAGGGGGATACGCAGTATTTT | CASSLGLAGEGDTQYF
TRBJ2-1 | TRBV20-1 | NA | 14 | TRBD2 | TGCAGTGCTAGTGCGGGGGGCGGCTACAATGAGCAGTTCTTC | CSASAGGGYNEQFF
TRBJ2-1 | TRBV24-1 | NA | 14 | TRBD2 | TGTGCCACCAGTGCAACCTGGGGGGGGGTTAAGCAGTTCTTC | CATSATWGGVKQFF
TRBJ1-2 | TRBV7-2 | NA | 15 | TRBD1 | TGTGCCAGCAACTACAGGGGAAATTCGAGCTATGGCTACACCTTC | CASNYRGNSSYGYTF
TRBJ1-1 | TRBV6-6 | NA | 11 | NA | TGTGCCAGCACACGGGTCACTGAAGCTTTCTTT | CASTRVTEAFF
TRBJ2-3 | TRBV18 | NA | 15 | TRBD2 | TGTGCCAGCTCACCACTGCGGGGGGGCCAAGATACGCAGTATTTT | CASSPLRGGQDTQYF
TRBJ1-4 | TRBV11-2 | NA | 13 | NA | TGTGCCAGCAGCTTGGACATGAGCGAAAAACTGTTTTTT | CASSLDMSEKLFF
TRBJ1-2 | TRBV12-3/TRBV12-4 | NA | 12 | NA | TGTGCCAGCAGTTTGCAGGGAAATGGCTACACCTTC | CASSLQGNGYTF
TRBJ2-2 | TRBV20-1 | NA | 13 | NA | TGCAGTGCTAGTCTAGGGAACACCGGGGAGCTGTTTTTT | CSASLGNTGELFF
TRBJ2-7 | TRBV24-1 | NA | 12 | NA | TGTGCCACCGCCCAGGGCTCTGGTGAGCAGTACTTC | CATAQGSGEQYF
TRBJ2-3 | TRBV11-3 | NA | 18 | TRBD2 | TGTGCCAGCAGCTCCCGGGGGGGAAGCGGGAGTAGCACAGATACGCAGTATTTT | CASSSRGGSGSSTDTQYF
TRBJ2-5 | TRBV10-1 | NA | 13 | NA | TGCGCCAGCAGTGGGGGCGGTCAAGAGACCCAGTACTTC | CASSGGGQETQYF
TRBJ1-2 | TRBV6-5 | NA | 14 | NA | TGTGCCAGCCTGCCGCCGGGTTTGAACTATGGCTACACCTTC | CASLPPGLNYGYTF
TRBJ2-1 | TRBV5-6 | NA | 16 | TRBD2 | TGTGCCAGCAGCTCCCGCGGGCTAGCGGGGGGGTCTGAGCAGTTCTTC | CASSSRGLAGGSEQFF
TRBJ2-1 | TRBV7-3 | once | 15 | TRBD1 | TGTGCCAGCAGCTCCCGCCGGGCAGGGGGCAATGAGCAGTTCTTC | CASSSRRAGGNEQFF
TRBJ1-1 | TRBV9 | NA | 13 | NA | TGTGCCAGCAGCGCCCAGGGTACGGAATCTACTTTCTTT | CASSAQGTESTFF
TRBJ2-7 | TRBV7-2 | few | 16 | TRBD2 | TGTGCCAGCAGCAAAGGGACTAGCGGGAGGGCCTACGAGCAGTACTTC | CASSKGTSGRAYEQYF
TRBJ2-1 | TRBV5-1 | NA | 14 | NA | TGCGCCAGCAGCTTGGACACTAGAACCAATGAGCAGTTCTTC | CASSLDTRTNEQFF
TRBJ1-3 | TRBV19 | NA | 13 | NA | TGTGCCAGTAGTCCTACCCCCGGAAACACCATATATTTT | CASSPTPGNTIYF
TRBJ2-7 | TRBV6-5 | NA | 15 | TRBD2 | TGTGCCAGCAGTTACTCGAGGACTAGCCCGGGTGAGCAGTACTTC | CASSYSRTSPGEQYF
TRBJ2-2 | TRBV5-6 | NA | 17 | NA | TGTGCCAGCAGCCGCCGGGCAGCGGAAATGAACACCGGGGAGCTGTTTTTT | CASSRRAAEMNTGELFF
TRBJ2-5 | TRBV29-1 | NA | 11 | NA | TGCAGCGTGACACTTCAAGAGACCCAGTACTTC | CSVTLQETQYF
TRBJ1-4 | TRBV10-3 | few | 16 | TRBD1 | TGTGCTCCCATCGGGGAGGGACAGGGGGTTAATGAAAAACTGTTTTTT | CAPIGEGQGVNEKLFF
TRBJ1-1 | TRBV9 | NA | 14 | NA | TGTGCCAGCAGCGTAGGGGGAGGGGAGACTGAAGCTTTCTTT | CASSVGGGETEAFF
TRBJ1-2 | TRBV18 | NA | 14 | TRBD1 | TGTGCCAGCTCACCATTTAGGGACAGTCCAGTCTACACCTTC | CASSPFRDSPVYTF
TRBJ2-1 | TRBV23-1 | NA | 17 | NA | TGCGCCAGCAGTCACCCCGCGTTAACGAGCTCCTACAATGAGCAGTTCTTC | CASSHPALTSSYNEQFF
TRBJ1-5 | TRBV24-1 | NA | 16 | NA | TGTGCCACCAGTGATTCTCGTTGGGGGCCCGATCAGCCCCAGCATTTT | CATSDSRWGPDQPQHF
TRBJ1-2 | TRBV6-5 | NA | 12 | TRBD1 | TGTGCCAGCACCTCAGGGGGGCTCGGCTACACCTTC | CASTSGGLGYTF
TRBJ1-1 | TRBV5-1 | NA | 15 | NA | TGCGCCAGCAGCGTAGTAGATCCGGGGGACACTGAAGCTTTCTTT | CASSVVDPGDTEAFF
TRBJ1-1 | TRBV19 | NA | 13 | TRBD1 | TGTGCCAGTGGGGGACAGGGGAACACTGAAGCTTTCTTT | CASGGQGNTEAFF
TRBJ2-7 | TRBV28 | NA | 12 | NA | TGTGCCATTGGTAGTCGTCTGTGGGAGCAGTACTTC | CAIGSRLWEQYF